This T cell receptor (beta chain) was observed in a study of blood T cells in healthy people across ages. Whole-study results and caveats: Strongly correlated with naive T cell percentage was TCR beta diversity.

A second PCR of 7 to 11 cycles used a sample-barcoded 5' primer and a J-beta primer mix. TCRdb independently ran MiXCR on the 5' RACE reads; one entry per CDR3 protein. This sample has hundreds of thousands of distinct CDR3 sequences, with 35% to 40% found just once. As for this clonotype: No antigen is known for it.

The material sequenced was blood. The clonotype originates from a man between 18 and 35 years old in good health.

The CDR3, as DNA: TGTGCCAGCAGCTTCTCGACAGGGTGGTCAAGTTGGAACACTGAAGCTTTCTTT. Encoded protein: CASSFSTGWSSWNTEAFF. The V gene is TRBV12-3 or TRBV12-4, the J gene TRBJ1-1; 7 bases are shared with TRBD1. This CDR3 contains 18 residues. J was trimmed by 1 base and V by 6 bases; bases with no gene match: 17.